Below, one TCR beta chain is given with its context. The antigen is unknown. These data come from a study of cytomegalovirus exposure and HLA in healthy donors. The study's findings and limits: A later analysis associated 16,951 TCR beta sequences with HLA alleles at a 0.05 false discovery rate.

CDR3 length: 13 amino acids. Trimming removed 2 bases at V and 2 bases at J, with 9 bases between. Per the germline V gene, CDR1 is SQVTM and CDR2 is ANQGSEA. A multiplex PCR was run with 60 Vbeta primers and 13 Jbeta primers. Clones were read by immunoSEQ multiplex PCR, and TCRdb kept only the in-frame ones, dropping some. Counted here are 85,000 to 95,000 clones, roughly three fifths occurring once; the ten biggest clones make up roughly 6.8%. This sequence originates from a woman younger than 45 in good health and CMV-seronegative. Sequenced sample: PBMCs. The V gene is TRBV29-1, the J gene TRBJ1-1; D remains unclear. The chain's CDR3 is CSVEWATNTEAFF. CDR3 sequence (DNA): TGCAGCGTTGAATGGGCCACTAACACTGAAGCTTTCTTT.